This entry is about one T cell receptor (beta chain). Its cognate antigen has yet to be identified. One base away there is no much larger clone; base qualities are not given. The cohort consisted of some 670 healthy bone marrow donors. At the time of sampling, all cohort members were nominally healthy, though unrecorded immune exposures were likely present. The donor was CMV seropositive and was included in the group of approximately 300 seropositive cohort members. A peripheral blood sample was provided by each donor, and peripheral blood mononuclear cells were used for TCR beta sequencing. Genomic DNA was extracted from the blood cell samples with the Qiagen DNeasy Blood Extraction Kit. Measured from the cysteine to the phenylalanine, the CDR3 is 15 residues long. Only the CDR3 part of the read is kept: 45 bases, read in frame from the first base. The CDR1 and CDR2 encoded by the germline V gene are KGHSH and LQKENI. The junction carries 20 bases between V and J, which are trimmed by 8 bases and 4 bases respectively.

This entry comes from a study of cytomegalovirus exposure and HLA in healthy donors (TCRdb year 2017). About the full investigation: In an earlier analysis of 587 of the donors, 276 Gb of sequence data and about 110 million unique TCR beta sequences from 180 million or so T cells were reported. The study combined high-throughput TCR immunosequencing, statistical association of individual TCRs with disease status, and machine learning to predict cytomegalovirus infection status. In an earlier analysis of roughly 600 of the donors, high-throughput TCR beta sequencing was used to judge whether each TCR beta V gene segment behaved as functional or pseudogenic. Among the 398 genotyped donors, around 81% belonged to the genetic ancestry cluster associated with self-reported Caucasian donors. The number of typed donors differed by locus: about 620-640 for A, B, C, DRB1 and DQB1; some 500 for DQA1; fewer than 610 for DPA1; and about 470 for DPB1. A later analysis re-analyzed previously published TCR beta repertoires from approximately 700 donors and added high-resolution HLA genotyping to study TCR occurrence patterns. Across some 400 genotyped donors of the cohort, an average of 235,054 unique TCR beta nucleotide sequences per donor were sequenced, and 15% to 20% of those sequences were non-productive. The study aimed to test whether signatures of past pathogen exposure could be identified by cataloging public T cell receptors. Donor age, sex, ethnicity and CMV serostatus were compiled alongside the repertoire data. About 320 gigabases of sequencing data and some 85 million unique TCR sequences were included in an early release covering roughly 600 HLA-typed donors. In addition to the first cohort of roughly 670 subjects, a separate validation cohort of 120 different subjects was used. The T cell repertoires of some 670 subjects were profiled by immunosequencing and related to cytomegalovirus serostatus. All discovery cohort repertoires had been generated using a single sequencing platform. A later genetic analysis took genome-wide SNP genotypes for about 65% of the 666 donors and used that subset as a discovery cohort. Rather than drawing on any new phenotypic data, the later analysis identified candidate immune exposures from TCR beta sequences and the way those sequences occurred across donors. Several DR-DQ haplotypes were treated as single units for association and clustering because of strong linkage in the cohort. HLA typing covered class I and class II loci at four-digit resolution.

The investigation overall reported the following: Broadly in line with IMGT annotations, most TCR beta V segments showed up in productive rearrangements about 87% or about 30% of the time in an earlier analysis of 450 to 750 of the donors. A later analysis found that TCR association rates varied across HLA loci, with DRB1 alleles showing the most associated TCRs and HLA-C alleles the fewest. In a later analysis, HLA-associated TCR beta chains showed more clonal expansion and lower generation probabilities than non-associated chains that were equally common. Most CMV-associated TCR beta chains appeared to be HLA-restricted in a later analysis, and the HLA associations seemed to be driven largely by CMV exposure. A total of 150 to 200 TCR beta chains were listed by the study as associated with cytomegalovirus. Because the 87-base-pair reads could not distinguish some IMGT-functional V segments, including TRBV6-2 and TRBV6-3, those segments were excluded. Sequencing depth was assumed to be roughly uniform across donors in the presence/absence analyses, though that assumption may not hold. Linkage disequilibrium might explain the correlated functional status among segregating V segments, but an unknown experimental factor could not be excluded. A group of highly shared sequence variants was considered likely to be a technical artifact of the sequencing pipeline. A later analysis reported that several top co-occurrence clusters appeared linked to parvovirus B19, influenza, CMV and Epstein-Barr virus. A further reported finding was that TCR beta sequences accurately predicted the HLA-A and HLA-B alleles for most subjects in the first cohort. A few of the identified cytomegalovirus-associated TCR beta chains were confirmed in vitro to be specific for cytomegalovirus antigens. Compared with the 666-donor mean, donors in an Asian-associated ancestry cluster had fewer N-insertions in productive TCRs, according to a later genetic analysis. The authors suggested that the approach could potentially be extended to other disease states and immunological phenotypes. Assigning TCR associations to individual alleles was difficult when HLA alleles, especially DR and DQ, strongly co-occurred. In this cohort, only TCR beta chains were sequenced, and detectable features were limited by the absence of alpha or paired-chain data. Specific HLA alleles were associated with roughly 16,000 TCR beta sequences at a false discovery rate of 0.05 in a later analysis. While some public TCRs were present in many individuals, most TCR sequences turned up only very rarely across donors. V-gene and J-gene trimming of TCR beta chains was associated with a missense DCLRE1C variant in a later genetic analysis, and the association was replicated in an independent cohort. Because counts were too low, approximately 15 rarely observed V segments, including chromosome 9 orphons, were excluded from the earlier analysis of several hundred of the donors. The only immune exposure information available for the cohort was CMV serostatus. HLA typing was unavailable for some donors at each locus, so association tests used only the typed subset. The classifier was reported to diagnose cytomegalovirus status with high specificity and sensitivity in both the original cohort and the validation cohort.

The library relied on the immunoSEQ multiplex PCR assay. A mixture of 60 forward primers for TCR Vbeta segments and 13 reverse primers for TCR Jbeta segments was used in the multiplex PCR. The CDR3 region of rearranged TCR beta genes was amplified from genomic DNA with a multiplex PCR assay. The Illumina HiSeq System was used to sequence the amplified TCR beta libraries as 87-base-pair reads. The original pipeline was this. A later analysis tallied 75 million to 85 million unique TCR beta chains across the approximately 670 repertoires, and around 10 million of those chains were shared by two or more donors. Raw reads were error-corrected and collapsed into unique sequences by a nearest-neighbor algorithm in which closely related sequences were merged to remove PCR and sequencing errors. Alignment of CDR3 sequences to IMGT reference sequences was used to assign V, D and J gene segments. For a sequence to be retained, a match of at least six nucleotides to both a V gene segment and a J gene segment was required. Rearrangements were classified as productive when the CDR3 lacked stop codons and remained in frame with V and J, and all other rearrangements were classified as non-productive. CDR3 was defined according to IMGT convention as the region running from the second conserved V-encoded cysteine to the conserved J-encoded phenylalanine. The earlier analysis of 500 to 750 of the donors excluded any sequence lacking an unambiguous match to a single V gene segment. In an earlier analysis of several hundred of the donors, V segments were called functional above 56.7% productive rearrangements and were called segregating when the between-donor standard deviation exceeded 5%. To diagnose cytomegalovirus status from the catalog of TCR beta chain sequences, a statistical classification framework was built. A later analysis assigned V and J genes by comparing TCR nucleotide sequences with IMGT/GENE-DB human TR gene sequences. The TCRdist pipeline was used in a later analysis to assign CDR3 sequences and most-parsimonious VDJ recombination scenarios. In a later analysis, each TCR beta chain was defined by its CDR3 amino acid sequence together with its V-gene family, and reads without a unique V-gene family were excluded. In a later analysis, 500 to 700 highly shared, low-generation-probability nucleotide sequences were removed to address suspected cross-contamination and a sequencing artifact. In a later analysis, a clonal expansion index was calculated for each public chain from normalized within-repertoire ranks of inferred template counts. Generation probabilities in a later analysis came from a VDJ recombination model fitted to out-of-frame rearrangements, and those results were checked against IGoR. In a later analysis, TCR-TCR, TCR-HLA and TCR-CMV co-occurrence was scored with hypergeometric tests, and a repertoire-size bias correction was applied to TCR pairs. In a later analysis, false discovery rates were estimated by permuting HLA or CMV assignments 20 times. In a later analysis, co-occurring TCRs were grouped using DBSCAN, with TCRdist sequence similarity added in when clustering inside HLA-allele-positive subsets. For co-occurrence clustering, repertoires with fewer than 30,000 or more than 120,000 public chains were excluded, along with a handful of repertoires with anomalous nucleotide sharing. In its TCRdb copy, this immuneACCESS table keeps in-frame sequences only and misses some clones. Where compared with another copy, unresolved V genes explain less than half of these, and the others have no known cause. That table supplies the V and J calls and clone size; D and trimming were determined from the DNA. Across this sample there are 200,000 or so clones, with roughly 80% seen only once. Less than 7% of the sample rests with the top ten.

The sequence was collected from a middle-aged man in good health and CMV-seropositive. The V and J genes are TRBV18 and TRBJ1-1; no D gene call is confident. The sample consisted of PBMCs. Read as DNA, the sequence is TGTGCCAGCCAACCACTGGTGCAGGCGGGCACTGAAGCTTTCTTT. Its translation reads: CASQPLVQAGTEAFF.